The 19 T cell receptor beta chains below all came from one sample that was sequenced in a study of T cells after yellow fever vaccination. Each CDR3 protein gets one entry after TCRdb re-called the 5' RACE reads with MiXCR. The repertoire holds about 250,000 distinct CDR3 sequences, with roughly 3.7% as singletons. The sequenced sample was PBMCs, obtained 15 days after the yellow fever booster vaccination. All receptors come from a man aged 18 to 35 who received the YFV17D yellow fever vaccine.

This clonotype was seen repeatedly, ten times or more. CDR3: CASSQEPPGGINTGELFF. CDR3 coding DNA: TGCGCCAGCAGCCAAGAACCCCCCGGGGGCATAAACACCGGGGAGCTGTTTTTT. The V and J genes are TRBV4-3 and TRBJ2-2; either TRBD1 or TRBD2 may supply D (6 bases each). V lost 0 bases, J lost 2 bases, and 16 bases lay in between. Germline CDR1 reads LGHNA; CDR2 reads YSLEER. The CDR3 sequence is 18 residues long.

This clonotype was detected many times. The rearrangement joins TRBV5-1 to TRBJ1-2; 7 nucleotides agree with TRBD1. This CDR3 has 14 residues. Germline loops: CDR1 SGHRS, CDR2 YFSETQ. J lost 6 bases, V lost 4 bases, and 9 bases had no gene match. CDR3 loop: CASSPGGGKDGYTF. DNA for the CDR3: TGCGCCAGCAGCCCAGGGGGTGGAAAGGATGGCTACACCTTC.

This clonotype was picked up many times. The chain has TRBV12-3 or TRBV12-4 and TRBJ1-1, with D hard to call. This CDR3 is built from 12 residues. The V end lost 1 base, the J end lost 7 bases, and 7 bases lay between the germline ends. The CDR3 protein is CASSLGDREAFF. As DNA, the CDR3 is TGTGCCAGCAGTTTAGGAGACCGTGAAGCTTTCTTT.

Ten or more counts support this clonotype. J is TRBJ1-2 and V is TRBV24-1, with no clear D. Trimming cost V 4 bases and J 7 bases, with 9 bases left between them. The length of the CDR3 is 12 residues. Per the germline V gene, CDR1 is KGHDR and CDR2 is SFDVKD. In DNA, the CDR3 is TGTGCCACCAGTGACATTGTGGGTGGCTACACCTTC. Its protein product is CATSDIVGGYTF.

This clonotype was observed at least ten times. The V gene is TRBV6-5, the J gene TRBJ2-1, with 7 bases that match TRBD2. Germline loops: CDR1 MNHEY, CDR2 SVGAGI. The trim removed 3 bases at V and 7 bases at J, leaving 6 bases unmatched. The CDR3 runs to 14 residues. In nucleotides, the CDR3 is TGTGCCAGCAGTTATGCCCAGGGAGGGAATGAGCAGTTCTTC. Protein: CASSYAQGGNEQFF.

In this sample, this clonotype turned up many times. The chain links TRBV7-9 to TRBJ2-1; D unresolved. V was trimmed by 1 base and J by 0 bases, leaving 1 base between them. The length of the CDR3 is 13 residues. The germline CDR1 and CDR2 sequences are SEHNR and FQNEAQ (reference sequence). This CDR3 reads CASSLGSYNEQFF. CDR3 coding DNA: TGTGCCAGCAGCTTAGGCTCCTACAATGAGCAGTTCTTC.

This clonotype was picked up many times. The chain has TRBV6-6 and TRBJ1-1, with D hard to call. Trimming pared 0 bases from V and 3 bases from J, leaving 20 bases between. The germline V gene has CDR1 MNHNY and CDR2 SVGAGI (reference sequence). CDR3 length: 18 residues. The CDR3 coding sequence is TGTGCCAGCAGTTACTCGACGCGTACAGTCAGCGTTCACACTGAAGCTTTCTTT. Its protein is CASSYSTRTVSVHTEAFF.

The sample holds many counts of this clonotype. The chain couples TRBV5-1 to TRBJ2-1, with 8 bases that match TRBD2. The CDR3 has 17 amino acids. From germline, CDR1 is SGHRS and CDR2 YFSETQ. The junction had 7 bases not matched to a gene; V was cut back by 0 bases and J by 2 bases. The CDR3, as DNA: TGCGCCAGCAGCTTGGGGAAGCGGGGGACCCCCTACAATGAGCAGTTCTTC. Encoded protein: CASSLGKRGTPYNEQFF.

There are many counts of this clonotype. The chain combines TRBV24-1 with TRBJ2-1, with a possible D match to TRBD2 (5 bases). CDR1 KGHDR and CDR2 SFDVKD come from the germline V gene. Trimming took off 4 bases at V and 9 bases at J, with 12 bases between the two ends. The CDR3 contains 13 residues. The CDR3 reads CATSDPVAGEQFF. In DNA, the CDR3 is TGTGCCACCAGTGACCCCGTGGCGGGTGAGCAGTTCTTC.

This clonotype has a count of ten or more. This rearrangement joins TRBV12-3 or TRBV12-4 to TRBJ2-5; 7 positions agree with TRBD2. J lost 2 bases, V lost 7 bases, and 7 bases had no gene match. This CDR3 has 14 residues. The CDR3 protein is CASTLLGGQETQYF. Here the CDR3 DNA reads TGTGCCAGCACCTTGCTGGGGGGGCAAGAGACCCAGTACTTC.

This clonotype was recorded many times. One end of the junction varies from germline; a read error may be responsible. This rearrangement joins TRBV6-1 to TRBJ1-5, with D perhaps matching TRBD1 (6 bases). There are 17 residues in the CDR3. CDR1 is MNHNS, CDR2 SASEGT, per germline. CDR3 loop: CASSELDRIYSNQPQHF. The CDR3 DNA sequence: TGTGCCAGCAGTGAACTTGACAGGATCTATAGCAATCAGCCTCAGCATTTT.

There are many counts of this clonotype. The gene calls are TRBV24-1 and TRBJ2-7; 9 bases agree with TRBD1. The CDR3 runs to 15 residues. Germline V gene lookup returns CDR1 KGHDR and CDR2 SFDVKD. V was clipped by 5 bases and J by 5 bases; unmatched bases: 9. The CDR3, as DNA: TGTGCCACCAGTGCCCAGGGACAGGGTGGAGACGAGCAGTACGTC. Protein sequence: CATSAQGQGGDEQYV.

Many counts were recorded for this clonotype. This sequence joins TRBV7-6 and TRBJ2-7, with 11 bases identical to TRBD2. The junction had 6 bases not matched to a gene; V was cut back by 6 bases and J by 2 bases. Germline V gene data show CDR1 as SGHVS and CDR2 as FNYEAQ. The CDR3 consists of 15 residues. As DNA, the CDR3 is TGTGCCAGCAGTCGTAGCGGGGGGGAACCCTACGAGCAGTACTTC. Encoded protein: CASSRSGGEPYEQYF.

The chain recombines TRBV5-1 with TRBJ1-4; 7 nucleotides line up with TRBD1. The CDR3 consists of 16 residues. V lost 3 bases to trimming and J lost 5 bases; unmatched junction nucleotides: 10. Looked up from germline, CDR1 is SGHRS and CDR2 is YFSETQ. This chain's CDR3 is CASSSGQLVGNEKLFF. In DNA, the CDR3 is TGCGCCAGCAGCTCGGGACAGTTGGTCGGGAATGAAAAACTGTTTTTT.

The chain couples TRBV30 to TRBJ1-1; D not resolved. Looked up from germline, CDR1 is GTSNPN and CDR2 is SVGIG (reference sequence). V lost 0 bases and J lost 1, with 6 bases in between. This CDR3 has 13 residues. Here the CDR3 DNA reads TGTGCCTGGAGTGTACAGAAGAACACTGAAGCTTTCTTT. It encodes CAWSVQKNTEAFF.

There are many counts of this clonotype. The chain carries TRBV6-1 and TRBJ1-6; the D is unclear. Germline lookup yields CDR1 MNHNS and CDR2 SASEGT. This CDR3 contains 11 residues. The ends were cut back, 5 bases at V and 10 bases at J, with 6 bases in the middle. The CDR3, as DNA: TGTGCCAGCAGTAGTCGCTCACCCCTCCACTTT. It codes for CASSSRSPLHF.

This clonotype came up many times. This rearrangement joins TRBV7-2 to TRBJ1-1, with 12 bases aligning to TRBD1. CDR3 size: 15 residues. V shed 5 bases, J shed 3 bases, and the junction held 4 bases outside the gene matches. The germline V gene encodes CDR1 SGHTA and CDR2 FQGNSA. The CDR3 spells CASSLGQGAYTEAFF. CDR3 DNA sequence: TGTGCCAGCAGCCTGGGACAGGGGGCCTACACTGAAGCTTTCTTT.

In its sample, this clonotype was seen many times. This chain joins TRBV20-1 and TRBJ2-5; D perhaps matches TRBD1 (7 bases). The germline gives CDR1 DFQATT, CDR2 SNEGSKA (reference sequence). The V end lost 0 bases, the J end lost 2 bases, and 19 bases lay between the germline ends. The CDR3 runs 17 residues. DNA of the CDR3: TGCAGTGCTAGAGATGGAGGGGGCCTCCCCCCACAAGAGACCCAGTACTTC. Amino acid sequence: CSARDGGGLPPQETQYF.

This clonotype was found many times. CDR3: CASSHRGVISRGYEQYF. In DNA form, the CDR3 reads TGTGCCAGCAGCCACCGTGGAGTCATATCGAGGGGCTACGAGCAGTACTTC. The chain has TRBV11-1 and TRBJ2-7, with D perhaps matching TRBD1 or TRBD2 (5 bases each). Trimming took 5 bases from V and 3 from J, leaving 23 bases between them. The CDR3 loop spans 17 amino acids. Germline lookup yields CDR1 SGHAT and CDR2 FQDESV (reference sequence).